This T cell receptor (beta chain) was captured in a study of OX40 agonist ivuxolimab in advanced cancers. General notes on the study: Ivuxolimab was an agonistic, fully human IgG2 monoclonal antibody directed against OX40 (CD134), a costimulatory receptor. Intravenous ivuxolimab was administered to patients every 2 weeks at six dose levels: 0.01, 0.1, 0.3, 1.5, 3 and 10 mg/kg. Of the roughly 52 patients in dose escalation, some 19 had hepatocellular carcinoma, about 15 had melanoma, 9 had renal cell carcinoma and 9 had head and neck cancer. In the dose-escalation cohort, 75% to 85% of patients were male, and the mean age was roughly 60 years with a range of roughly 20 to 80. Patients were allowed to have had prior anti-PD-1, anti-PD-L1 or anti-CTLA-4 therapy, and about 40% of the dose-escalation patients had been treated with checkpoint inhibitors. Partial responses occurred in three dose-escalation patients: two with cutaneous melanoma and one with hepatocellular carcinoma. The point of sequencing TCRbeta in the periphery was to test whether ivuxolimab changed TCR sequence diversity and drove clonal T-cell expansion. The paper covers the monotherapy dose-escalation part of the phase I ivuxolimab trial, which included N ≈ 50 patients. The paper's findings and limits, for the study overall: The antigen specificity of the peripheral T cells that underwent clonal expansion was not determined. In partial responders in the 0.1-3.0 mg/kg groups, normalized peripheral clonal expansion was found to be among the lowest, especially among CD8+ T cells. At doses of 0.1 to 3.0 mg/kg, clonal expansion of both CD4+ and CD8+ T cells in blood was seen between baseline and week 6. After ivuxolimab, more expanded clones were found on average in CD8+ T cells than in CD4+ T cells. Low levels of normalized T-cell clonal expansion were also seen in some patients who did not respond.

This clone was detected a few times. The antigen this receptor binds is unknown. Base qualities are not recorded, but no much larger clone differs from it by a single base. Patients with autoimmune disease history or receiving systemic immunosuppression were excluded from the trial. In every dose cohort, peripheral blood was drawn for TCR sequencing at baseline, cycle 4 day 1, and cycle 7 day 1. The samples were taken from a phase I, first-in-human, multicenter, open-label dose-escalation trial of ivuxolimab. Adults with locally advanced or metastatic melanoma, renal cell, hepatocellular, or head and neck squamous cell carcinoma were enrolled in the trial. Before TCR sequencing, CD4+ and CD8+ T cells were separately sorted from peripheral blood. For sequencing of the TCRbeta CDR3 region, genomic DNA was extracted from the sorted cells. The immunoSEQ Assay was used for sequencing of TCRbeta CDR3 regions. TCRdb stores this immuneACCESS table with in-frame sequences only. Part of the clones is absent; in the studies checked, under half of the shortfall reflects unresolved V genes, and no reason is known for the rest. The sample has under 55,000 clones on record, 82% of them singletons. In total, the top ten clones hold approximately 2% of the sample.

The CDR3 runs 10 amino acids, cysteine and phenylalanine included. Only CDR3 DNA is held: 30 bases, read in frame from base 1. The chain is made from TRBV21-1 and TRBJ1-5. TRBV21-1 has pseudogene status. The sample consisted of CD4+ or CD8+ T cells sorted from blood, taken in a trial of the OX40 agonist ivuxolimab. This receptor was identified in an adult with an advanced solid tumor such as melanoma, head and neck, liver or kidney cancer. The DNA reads TGTGCCAGGGAAAATCAGCCCCAGCATTTT. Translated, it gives CARENQPQHF.